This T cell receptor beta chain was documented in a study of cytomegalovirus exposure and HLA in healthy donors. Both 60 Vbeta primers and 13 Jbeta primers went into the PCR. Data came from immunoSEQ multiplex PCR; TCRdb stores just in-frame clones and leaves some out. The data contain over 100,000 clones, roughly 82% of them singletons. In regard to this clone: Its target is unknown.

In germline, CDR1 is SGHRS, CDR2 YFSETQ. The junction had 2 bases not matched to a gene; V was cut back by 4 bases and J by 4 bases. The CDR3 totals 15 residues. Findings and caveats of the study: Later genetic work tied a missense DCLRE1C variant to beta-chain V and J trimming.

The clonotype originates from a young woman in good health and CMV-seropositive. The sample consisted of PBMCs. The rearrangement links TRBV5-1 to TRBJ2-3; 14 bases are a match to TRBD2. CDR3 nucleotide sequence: TGCGCCAGCAGCGTGACTAGCGGGGGGGCAGATACGCAGTATTTT. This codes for CASSVTSGGADTQYF.